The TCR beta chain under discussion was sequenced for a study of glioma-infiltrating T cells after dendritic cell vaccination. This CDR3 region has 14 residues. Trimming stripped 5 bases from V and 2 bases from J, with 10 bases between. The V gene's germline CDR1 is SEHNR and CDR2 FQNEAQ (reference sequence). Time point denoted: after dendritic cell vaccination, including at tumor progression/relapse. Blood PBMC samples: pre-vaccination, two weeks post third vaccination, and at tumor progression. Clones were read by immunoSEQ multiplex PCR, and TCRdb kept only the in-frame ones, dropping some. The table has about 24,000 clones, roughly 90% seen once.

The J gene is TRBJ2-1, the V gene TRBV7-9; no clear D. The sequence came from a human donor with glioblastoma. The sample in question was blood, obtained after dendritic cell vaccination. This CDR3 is CASSPLRTYNEQFF. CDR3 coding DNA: TGTGCCAGCAGCCCCTTGCGCACCTACAATGAGCAGTTCTTC.